Listed below are T cell receptor beta chains from one sample, sequenced in a study of spatial heterogeneity in lung cancer. TCRdb redid the calling of the 5' RACE reads with MiXCR, one entry per CDR3 protein. The table has around 9,700 distinct CDR3 sequences, over 6% seen once; the top ten hold approximately 30%. Here the sequenced sample was PBMCs, taken at surgery. These receptors were taken from a male donor with early-stage non-small cell lung cancer. Each CDR3 is given with its conserved first and last residue. D genes are given only for firm matches. Clone sizes are given selectively: once, few, many, or a class where the clone is expanded.

j_call: TRBJ2-7; d_call: .; clone_size: .; v_call: TRBV3-1; cdr3_aa: CASSQDEIGSGYEQYF; cdr3_nt: TGTGCCAGCAGCCAAGATGAAATCGGGAGTGGCTACGAGCAGTACTTC
j_call: TRBJ2-1; d_call: .; clone_size: few; v_call: TRBV2; cdr3_aa: CASQPATVFNEQFF; cdr3_nt: TGTGCCAGCCAGCCCGCGACAGTTTTCAATGAGCAGTTCTTC
j_call: TRBJ2-1; d_call: TRBD2; clone_size: .; v_call: TRBV27; cdr3_aa: CASRKGTSGINEQFF; cdr3_nt: TGTGCCAGCAGAAAAGGGACTAGCGGGATCAATGAGCAGTTCTTC
j_call: TRBJ1-1; d_call: .; clone_size: large; v_call: TRBV13; cdr3_aa: CASGGDTNTEAFF; cdr3_nt: TGTGCCAGCGGCGGGGATACGAACACTGAAGCTTTCTTT
j_call: TRBJ2-1; d_call: .; clone_size: many; v_call: TRBV4-1; cdr3_aa: CASSPPRLSEQFF; cdr3_nt: TGCGCCAGCAGCCCTCCTCGCCTCAGTGAGCAGTTCTTC
j_call: TRBJ1-6; d_call: TRBD1; clone_size: few; v_call: TRBV27; cdr3_aa: CASSLITGRGNSPLHF; cdr3_nt: TGTGCCAGCAGTCTAATCACTGGCAGGGGGAATTCACCCCTCCACTTT
j_call: TRBJ2-5; d_call: .; clone_size: many; v_call: TRBV29-1; cdr3_aa: CSAGLVRDFQETQYF; cdr3_nt: TGCAGCGCCGGGCTCGTGCGGGACTTTCAAGAGACCCAGTACTTC
j_call: TRBJ2-1; d_call: .; clone_size: medium-sized; v_call: TRBV7-3; cdr3_aa: CASSLTSEDNEQFF; cdr3_nt: TGTGCCAGCAGCTTAACGTCAGAGGACAATGAGCAGTTCTTC
j_call: TRBJ2-7; d_call: .; clone_size: many; v_call: TRBV27; cdr3_aa: CARRGAKTSYEQYF; cdr3_nt: TGTGCCAGAAGAGGGGCTAAAACTTCCTACGAGCAGTACTTC
j_call: TRBJ1-5; d_call: TRBD1; clone_size: medium-sized; v_call: TRBV28; cdr3_aa: CASGSGQGNQPQHF; cdr3_nt: TGTGCCAGCGGCTCAGGACAGGGAAACCAGCCCCAGCATTTT
j_call: TRBJ1-2; d_call: .; clone_size: many; v_call: TRBV25-1; cdr3_aa: CASSDQVANYGYTF; cdr3_nt: TGTGCCAGCAGTGACCAGGTAGCTAACTATGGCTACACCTTC
j_call: TRBJ2-1; d_call: TRBD1; clone_size: few; v_call: TRBV27; cdr3_aa: CASSLRGTGGSYNEQFF; cdr3_nt: TGTGCCAGCAGTTTACGCGGGACAGGGGGTTCCTACAATGAGCAGTTCTTC
j_call: TRBJ2-7; d_call: TRBD2; clone_size: many; v_call: TRBV20-1; cdr3_aa: CSATDGGYEQYF; cdr3_nt: TGCAGTGCTACGGACGGGGGGTACGAGCAGTACTTC
j_call: TRBJ2-3; d_call: TRBD2; clone_size: many; v_call: TRBV7-8; cdr3_aa: CASSLGGGAGDTQYF; cdr3_nt: TGTGCCAGCAGCTTGGGCGGGGGGGCCGGAGATACGCAGTATTTT
j_call: TRBJ1-1; d_call: TRBD1; clone_size: medium-sized; v_call: TRBV6-1; cdr3_aa: CASSRDRDEAFF; cdr3_nt: TGTGCCAGCAGCCGGGACAGGGATGAAGCTTTCTTT
j_call: TRBJ2-1; d_call: TRBD1; clone_size: many; v_call: TRBV7-9; cdr3_aa: CASRSGQGSYNEQFF; cdr3_nt: TGTGCCAGCAGATCTGGACAGGGGAGCTACAATGAGCAGTTCTTC
j_call: TRBJ1-5; d_call: .; clone_size: few; v_call: TRBV19; cdr3_aa: CASTREGRGPNQPQHF; cdr3_nt: TGTGCCAGTACAAGGGAGGGCAGGGGACCTAATCAGCCCCAGCATTTT
j_call: TRBJ2-7; d_call: TRBD1; clone_size: many; v_call: TRBV7-9; cdr3_aa: CASSLRDRDLGEQYF; cdr3_nt: TGTGCCAGCAGCCTGCGAGACAGGGATTTAGGCGAGCAGTACTTC
j_call: TRBJ1-1; d_call: .; clone_size: many; v_call: TRBV5-6; cdr3_aa: CASSSVEAGNTEAFF; cdr3_nt: TGTGCCAGCAGCTCCGTGGAGGCAGGAAACACTGAAGCTTTCTTT
j_call: TRBJ1-5; d_call: .; clone_size: .; v_call: TRBV2; cdr3_aa: CASRDANQPQHF; cdr3_nt: TGTGCCAGCAGGGACGCCAATCAGCCCCAGCATTTT
j_call: TRBJ2-3; d_call: .; clone_size: many; v_call: TRBV6-4; cdr3_aa: CASSDSDTDTQYF; cdr3_nt: TGTGCCAGCAGTGACTCGGACACAGATACGCAGTATTTT
j_call: TRBJ2-4; d_call: TRBD1; clone_size: many; v_call: TRBV7-2; cdr3_aa: CASSSDRGLAKNIQYF; cdr3_nt: TGTGCCAGCAGCTCCGACAGGGGGTTAGCCAAAAACATTCAGTACTTC
j_call: TRBJ2-7; d_call: .; clone_size: .; v_call: TRBV5-6; cdr3_aa: CASSPPLSYEQYF; cdr3_nt: TGTGCCAGCAGCCCTCCCCTTTCCTACGAGCAGTACTTC
j_call: TRBJ2-3; d_call: TRBD1; clone_size: .; v_call: TRBV5-1; cdr3_aa: CASSLDPEFGRGSRIGADTQYF; cdr3_nt: TGCGCCAGCAGCCTTGATCCTGAATTCGGCAGGGGGTCACGAATCGGCGCAGATACGCAGTATTTT
j_call: TRBJ1-3; d_call: .; clone_size: many; v_call: TRBV12-3/TRBV12-4; cdr3_aa: CASSTMGRGGNTIYF; cdr3_nt: TGTGCCAGCAGTACCATGGGACGGGGGGGAAACACCATATATTTT
j_call: TRBJ1-1; d_call: .; clone_size: .; v_call: TRBV6-1; cdr3_aa: CASSEARWSLNTEAFF; cdr3_nt: TGTGCCAGCAGTGAAGCGCGTTGGTCCCTGAACACTGAAGCTTTCTTT
j_call: TRBJ2-5; d_call: TRBD2; clone_size: many; v_call: TRBV20-1; cdr3_aa: CSAPSSGAETQYF; cdr3_nt: TGCAGTGCACCCTCTAGCGGGGCAGAGACCCAGTACTTC
j_call: TRBJ2-2; d_call: .; clone_size: many; v_call: TRBV3-1; cdr3_aa: CASSRRPSGTGELFF; cdr3_nt: TGTGCCAGCAGCCGCCGACCAAGCGGCACCGGGGAGCTGTTTTTT
j_call: TRBJ2-3; d_call: TRBD1; clone_size: medium-sized; v_call: TRBV9; cdr3_aa: CASSVEGQYTDTQYF; cdr3_nt: TGTGCCAGCAGCGTAGAGGGACAGTACACAGATACGCAGTATTTT
j_call: TRBJ1-4; d_call: .; clone_size: many; v_call: TRBV5-1; cdr3_aa: CASSAAGDNEKLFF; cdr3_nt: TGCGCCAGCAGCGCCGCGGGGGATAATGAAAAACTGTTTTTT
j_call: TRBJ2-1; d_call: .; clone_size: medium-sized; v_call: TRBV9; cdr3_aa: CASSVWARVGYNEQFF; cdr3_nt: TGTGCCAGCAGCGTGTGGGCCCGGGTAGGCTACAATGAGCAGTTCTTC
j_call: TRBJ2-1; d_call: .; clone_size: many; v_call: TRBV7-2; cdr3_aa: CASSLVRLGDEQFF; cdr3_nt: TGTGCCAGCAGCTTAGTCCGGCTAGGGGATGAGCAGTTCTTC
j_call: TRBJ2-7; d_call: .; clone_size: many; v_call: TRBV12-3/TRBV12-4; cdr3_aa: CASRLGGGTHYEQYF; cdr3_nt: TGTGCCAGCAGACTGGGGGGCGGGACGCACTACGAGCAGTACTTC
j_call: TRBJ1-5; d_call: TRBD1; clone_size: few; v_call: TRBV6-5; cdr3_aa: CASSARGLGQPQHF; cdr3_nt: TGTGCCAGCAGCGCCAGGGGGCTTGGACAGCCCCAGCATTTT
j_call: TRBJ2-1; d_call: TRBD2; clone_size: many; v_call: TRBV7-2; cdr3_aa: CASSFGLAGTNEQFF; cdr3_nt: TGTGCCAGCAGCTTCGGCCTAGCGGGGACCAATGAGCAGTTCTTC
j_call: TRBJ1-2; d_call: TRBD1; clone_size: .; v_call: TRBV6-6; cdr3_aa: CATRQGPERGYTF; cdr3_nt: TGTGCCACCCGACAGGGGCCGGAGCGGGGCTACACCTTC
j_call: TRBJ2-5; d_call: .; clone_size: many; v_call: TRBV7-9; cdr3_aa: CASSWTAYQETQYF; cdr3_nt: TGTGCCAGCAGCTGGACAGCGTACCAAGAGACCCAGTACTTC
j_call: TRBJ2-2; d_call: .; clone_size: medium-sized; v_call: TRBV4-1; cdr3_aa: CASSLTGTTGELFF; cdr3_nt: TGCGCCAGCAGCCTGACCGGGACCACCGGGGAGCTGTTTTTT
j_call: TRBJ1-1; d_call: .; clone_size: many; v_call: TRBV20-1; cdr3_aa: CSASLTPEAFF; cdr3_nt: TGCAGTGCTAGCCTAACCCCTGAAGCTTTCTTT
j_call: TRBJ2-1; d_call: TRBD1; clone_size: medium-sized; v_call: TRBV9; cdr3_aa: CASSVSQGARNEQFF; cdr3_nt: TGTGCCAGCAGCGTAAGTCAGGGGGCCAGGAATGAGCAGTTCTTC
j_call: TRBJ2-1; d_call: TRBD2; clone_size: many; v_call: TRBV6-2/TRBV6-3; cdr3_aa: CASSPPSGGQFF; cdr3_nt: TGTGCCAGCAGTCCACCTAGCGGGGGGCAGTTCTTC
j_call: TRBJ2-5; d_call: .; clone_size: many; v_call: TRBV21-1; cdr3_aa: CATPQTGGGRGQETQYF; cdr3_nt: TGTGCCACCCCTCAAACAGGAGGGGGAAGGGGCCAAGAGACCCAGTACTTC
j_call: TRBJ2-1; d_call: TRBD2; clone_size: .; v_call: TRBV6-5; cdr3_aa: CASSAGLEANEQFF; cdr3_nt: TGTGCCAGCAGTGCGGGACTAGAGGCCAATGAGCAGTTCTTC
j_call: TRBJ1-1; d_call: .; clone_size: many; v_call: TRBV11-2; cdr3_aa: CASSLVAGNTEAFF; cdr3_nt: TGTGCCAGCAGCTTAGTTGCGGGGAACACTGAAGCTTTCTTT
j_call: TRBJ2-7; d_call: .; clone_size: medium-sized; v_call: TRBV28; cdr3_aa: CASTRLEGVREQYF; cdr3_nt: TGTGCCAGCACCAGACTCGAAGGAGTACGGGAGCAGTACTTC
j_call: TRBJ2-3; d_call: .; clone_size: medium-sized; v_call: TRBV11-3; cdr3_aa: CASSLDSGDTDTQYF; cdr3_nt: TGTGCCAGCAGCTTAGATTCCGGTGACACAGATACGCAGTATTTT